Detailed here is one T cell receptor beta chain. Its antigen target is currently unknown. No quality values exist for individual bases; no much larger clone is one base distant. Between the V and J ends, shortened by 3 bases and 4 bases respectively, the junction contains 6 bases. From cysteine to phenylalanine, the CDR3 is 12 amino acids long. The DNA shown is the 36-base CDR3, in frame from base 1. Taken from the germline V gene, the CDR1 and CDR2 loops are SGHVS and FNYEAQ. Explained via the paper, the time point label denotes: newly diagnosed GD, antithyroid drugs for less than 3 months. For both TCR sequencing and RNA sequencing, RNA was extracted from PBMCs using TRIzol. Graves' disease was diagnosed according to American Thyroid Association guidelines. Patients were recruited from an endocrinology department in Xi'an, China. From each patient, around 9 milliliters of peripheral blood was collected into an EDTA anticoagulant tube. Ficoll Paque Plus density gradient separation was used to isolate PBMCs, and no further T cell sorting was performed. An Agilent 2100 Bioanalyzer and agarose gel were used to assess RNA quality, and a NanoDrop 2000 was used to measure RNA concentration.

These data belong to a study of regulatory T cells in long-lasting Graves disease (dated by TCRdb to the early 2020s). Study-wide context: In the newly diagnosed Graves' disease group, patients had been taking antithyroid drugs for less than 3 months. This study used TCR sequencing and RNA sequencing of peripheral blood to compare persistent Graves' disease patients against newly diagnosed Graves' disease patients. A total of around 35 samples underwent TCR sequencing: some 13 from persistent and some 20 from newly diagnosed Graves' disease patients. The study was registered as a clinical trial and conducted in China.

Study-wide conclusions, independent of this receptor: The authors acknowledged the small sample size as a limitation that may reduce accuracy. TRBV28, TRBJ1-2 and TRBJ2-5 were preferentially used in persistent disease, while TRBV20-1 and TRBJ2-1 were favored in newly diagnosed disease. Only the TCR beta chain was sequenced and analyzed. Persistent Graves' disease patients showed lower TCR Shannon entropy and fewer highly expanded clones than newly diagnosed patients, suggesting clonal expansion. Persistent patients shared more public clonotypes among themselves (2,741) than newly diagnosed patients did (approximately 870). The study examined only peripheral blood because the primary lesion, thyroid tissue, could not be accessed.

The library relied on multiplex PCR. Sequenced using an Illumina HiSeq 4000. TCR beta libraries were built with iRepertoire HTBI primers and Arm-PCR amplification of CDR3 regions. PCR products were gel purified before sequencing. The study's own analysis went as follows. Across samples, 60 to 70 TRBV and over 11 TRBJ segments were identified and used for gene usage analysis of CDR3 amino acid clonotypes. COPE and FqMerger were used to merge filtered high-quality paired reads into contigs. BLAST was used to align contigs to IMGT TRBV, TRBD and TRBJ reference genes, and CDR3 was defined according to IMGT. Any clonotype with a frequency above 0.1% was counted as a highly expanded clone. Repertoire diversity was measured by Shannon entropy, and V-J evenness by the Gini coefficient. A clonotype found in more than one individual was treated as public. Starting from the raw public reads, TCRdb applied fastp trimming at Q25, assembled clones with MiXCR and retained in-frame beta chains. Entries that share a CDR3 protein sequence are merged under the most common genes and DNA. The V and J calls, along with clone size, are taken from TCRdb and not from the paper's own processing. In this sample the table shows just over 600,000 distinct CDR3 sequences, about 16% of which occur a single time. The ten most abundant clones make up more than 15% of the sample.

This sample also appeared in a second study, on T cells in Graves' hyperthyroidism and ophthalmopathy. From the second report: Stable Graves' hyperthyroidism was defined as no progression to ophthalmopathy during 18 months of follow-up. Hyperthyroidism patients were aged 18 to 65 years and newly diagnosed, with disease duration of less than 2 months. Patients with uncontrolled infections, other autoimmune diseases, pregnancy or lactation were excluded. Diagnoses were established on the basis of clinical symptoms, serum thyroxine and TRAb, thyroid ultrasound, and orbital computed tomography. For the first round of RT-PCR on the TCR CDR3, the HTBI primer set was used together with the Qiagen OneStep RT-PCR kit. Most expanded thyroid clonotypes (frequency above 0.001) were also found in blood, which suggests that blood repertoires may mirror thyroid immune responses. A model built on a 13 V-J signature distinguished ophthalmopathy from stable hyperthyroidism, reaching roughly 88% sensitivity and around 81% specificity in cross-validation and 80%/75% in testing. During validation, the model predicted progression to ophthalmopathy a median of about 6.5 months ahead of onset, with roughly 65% sensitivity and around 73% specificity. A discovery cohort of around 98 patients, about 44 with Graves' ophthalmopathy and more than 55 with stable Graves' hyperthyroidism, was used to find distinguishing TCR V-J signatures. Prospective prediction of ophthalmopathy was tested in an independent validation cohort of under 20 hyperthyroidism patients and 17 patients who later progressed to ophthalmopathy. The 90 to 100 discovery patients were randomly split 7:3 into training and test sets. The study also compared thyroid tissue and blood T-cell repertoires from 6 or 7 Graves' hyperthyroidism patients. Once sampling was done, hyperthyroidism patients were given methimazole at a starting dose of 30 mg daily, whereas ophthalmopathy patients were given high-dose intravenous methylprednisolone. A second multiplex PCR round built the libraries, followed by size selection and purification. Libraries were sequenced paired-end with 100 bp reads on an Illumina HiSeq2000. SOAPnuke was used to process the raw data, with reads discarded if the reads contained adapters or uncalled bases, had a mean Phred below 15, or lacked an exact constant-primer or identifier match. High-quality paired reads were merged with COPE v1.2.5, and unique nucleotide sequences were defined as clonotypes. MiTCR v1.1 was used to align the clonotypes against IMGT TRBV, TRBD and TRBJ reference segments. The analysis was restricted to V-J combinations with a frequency above 0.0001, which together covered about 99% of the repertoires. The TCS score was defined as the ratio of F50 (clonal expansion) to E x V (chaos), calculated using BLOSUM62-based TCRdist between CDR3 peptides within each V-J. Welch's t-statistics and random forest reduced around 520 V-J features to roughly 13, which were used in a naive Bayes classifier (R e1071). Sample size was not statistically predetermined, and blinding of investigators to group allocation was not performed. The paper reports TCR Vbeta CDR3 sequencing of about 140 peripheral blood samples: under 45 ophthalmopathy, under 80 hyperthyroidism and around 17 progressor patients.

The TCR comes from a woman in her twenties or thirties with Graves disease. Donor details come from another sample of the same person, matched by shared clones. The rearrangement joined TRBV7-6 to TRBJ1-1; there is no confident call for the D gene. The sample in question was peripheral blood mononuclear cells (PBMCs), obtained at new diagnosis, from a patient treated with antithyroid drugs. The DNA sequence is TGTGCCAGCAGCTTTAAGGGCACTGAAGCTTTCTTT. Translated, it gives CASSFKGTEAFF. Here the CDR3 is joined to the reference TRBV7-6 and TRBJ1-1 genes, and the full variable domain is: GAGVSQSPRYKVTKRGQDVALRCDPISGHVSLYWYRQALGQGPEFLTYFNYEAQQDKSGLPNDRFSAERPEGSISTLTIQRTEQRDSAMYRCASSFKGTEAFFGQGTRLTVV.